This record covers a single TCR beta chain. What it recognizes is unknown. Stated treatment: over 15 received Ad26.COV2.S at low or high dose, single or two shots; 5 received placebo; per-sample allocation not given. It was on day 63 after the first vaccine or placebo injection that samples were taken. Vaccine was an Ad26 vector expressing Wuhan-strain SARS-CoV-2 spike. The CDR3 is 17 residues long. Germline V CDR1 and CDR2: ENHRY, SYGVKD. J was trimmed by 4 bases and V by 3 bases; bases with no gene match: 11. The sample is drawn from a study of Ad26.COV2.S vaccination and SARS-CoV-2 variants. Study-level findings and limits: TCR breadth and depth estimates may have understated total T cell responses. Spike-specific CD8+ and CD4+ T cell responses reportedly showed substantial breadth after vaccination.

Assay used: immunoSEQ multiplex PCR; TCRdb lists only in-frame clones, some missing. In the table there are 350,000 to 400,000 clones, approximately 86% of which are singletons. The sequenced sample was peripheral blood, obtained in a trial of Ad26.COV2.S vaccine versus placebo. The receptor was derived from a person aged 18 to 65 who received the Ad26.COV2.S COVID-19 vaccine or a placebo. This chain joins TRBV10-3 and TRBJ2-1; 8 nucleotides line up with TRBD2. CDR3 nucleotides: TGTGCCATCAGTGAACCCCGAAGCGGGGGCCCTTACAATGAGCAGTTCTTC. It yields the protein CAISEPRSGGPYNEQFF.